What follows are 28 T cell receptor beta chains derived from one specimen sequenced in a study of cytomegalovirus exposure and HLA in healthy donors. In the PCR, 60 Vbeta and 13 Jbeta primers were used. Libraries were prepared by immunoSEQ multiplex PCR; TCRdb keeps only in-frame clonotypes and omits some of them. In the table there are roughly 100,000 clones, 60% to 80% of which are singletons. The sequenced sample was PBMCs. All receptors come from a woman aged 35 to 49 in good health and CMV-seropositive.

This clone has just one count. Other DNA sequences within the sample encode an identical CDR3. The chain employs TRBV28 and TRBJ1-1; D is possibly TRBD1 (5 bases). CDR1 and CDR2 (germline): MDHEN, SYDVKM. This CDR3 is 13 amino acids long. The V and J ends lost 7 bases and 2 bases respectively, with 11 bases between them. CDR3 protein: CASNLDTNTEAFF. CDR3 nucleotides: TGTGCCAGCAACCTGGACACAAACACTGAAGCTTTCTTT. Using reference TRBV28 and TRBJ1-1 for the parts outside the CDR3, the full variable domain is DVKVTQSSRYLVKRTGEKVFLECVQDMDHENMFWYRQDPGLGLRLIYFSYDVKMKEKGDIPEGYSVSREKKERFSLILESASTNQTSMYLCASNLDTNTEAFFGQGTRLTVV.

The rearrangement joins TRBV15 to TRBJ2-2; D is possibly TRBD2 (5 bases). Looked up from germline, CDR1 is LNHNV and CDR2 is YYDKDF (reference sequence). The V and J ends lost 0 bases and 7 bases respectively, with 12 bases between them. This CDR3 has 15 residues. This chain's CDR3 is CATSRDRGSGGELFF. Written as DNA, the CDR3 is TGTGCCACCAGCAGAGATCGGGGTTCGGGCGGGGAGCTGTTTTTT.

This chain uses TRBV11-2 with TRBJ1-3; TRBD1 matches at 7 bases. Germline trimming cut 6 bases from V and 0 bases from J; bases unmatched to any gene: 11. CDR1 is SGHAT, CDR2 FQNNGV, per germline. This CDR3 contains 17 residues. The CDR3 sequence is CASRRSPGQSSGNTIYF. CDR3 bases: TGTGCCAGCAGAAGGTCCCCGGGACAGTCCTCTGGAAACACCATATATTTT. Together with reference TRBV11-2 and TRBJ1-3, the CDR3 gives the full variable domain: EAGVAQSPRYKIIEKRQSVAFWCNPISGHATLYWYQQILGQGPKLLIQFQNNGVVDDSQLPKDRFSAERLKGVDSTLKIQPAKLEDSAVYLCASRRSPGQSSGNTIYFGEGSWLTVV.

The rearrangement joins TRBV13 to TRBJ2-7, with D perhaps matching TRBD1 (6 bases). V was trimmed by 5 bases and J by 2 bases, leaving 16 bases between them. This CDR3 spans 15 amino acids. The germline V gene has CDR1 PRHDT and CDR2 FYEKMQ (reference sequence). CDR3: CASSDGGQDPYEQYF. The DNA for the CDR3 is TGTGCCAGCAGCGATGGGGGACAAGACCCCTACGAGCAGTACTTC.

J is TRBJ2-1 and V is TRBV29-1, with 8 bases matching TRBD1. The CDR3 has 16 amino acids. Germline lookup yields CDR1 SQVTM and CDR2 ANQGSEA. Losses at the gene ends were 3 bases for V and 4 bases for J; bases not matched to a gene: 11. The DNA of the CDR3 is TGCAGCGTTGACCCCCGGACAGGGAAGGGTTACAATGAGCAGTTCTTC. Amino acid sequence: CSVDPRTGKGYNEQFF.

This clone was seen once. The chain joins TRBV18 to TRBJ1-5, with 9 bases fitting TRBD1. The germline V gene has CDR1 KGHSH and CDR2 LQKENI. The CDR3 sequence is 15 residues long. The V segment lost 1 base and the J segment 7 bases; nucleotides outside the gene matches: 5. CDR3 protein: CASSPRTGDDQPQHF. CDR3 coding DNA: TGTGCCAGCTCACCACGGACAGGGGATGACCAGCCCCAGCATTTT.

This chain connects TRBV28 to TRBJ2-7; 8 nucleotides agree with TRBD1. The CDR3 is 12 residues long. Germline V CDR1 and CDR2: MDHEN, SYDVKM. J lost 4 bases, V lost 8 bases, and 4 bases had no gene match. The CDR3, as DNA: TGTGCCAGCCTCACAGGGGGGTACGAGCAGTACTTC. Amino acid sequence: CASLTGGYEQYF.

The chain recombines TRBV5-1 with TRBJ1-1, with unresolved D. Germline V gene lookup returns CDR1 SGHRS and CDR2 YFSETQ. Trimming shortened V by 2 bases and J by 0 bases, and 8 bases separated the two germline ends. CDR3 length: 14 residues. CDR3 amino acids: CASSFDKLNTEAFF. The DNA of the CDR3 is TGCGCCAGCAGCTTTGACAAGTTGAACACTGAAGCTTTCTTT.

This chain's CDR3 is CASSPRGAIPLFNYGYTF. In nucleotides, the CDR3 is TGTGCCAGCAGCCCACGTGGTGCTATCCCCCTCTTCAACTATGGCTACACCTTC. The chain couples TRBV9 to TRBJ1-2; D call uncertain. The CDR3 sequence is 18 residues long. The ends were cut back, 4 bases at V and 2 bases at J, with 24 bases in the middle. Germline V gene sequence: CDR1 SGDLS, CDR2 YYNGEE.

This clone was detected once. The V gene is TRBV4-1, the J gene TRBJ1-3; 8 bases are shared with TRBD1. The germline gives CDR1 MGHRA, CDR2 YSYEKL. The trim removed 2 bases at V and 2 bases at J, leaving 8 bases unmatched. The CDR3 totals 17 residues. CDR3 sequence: CASSQNPTQGAGNTIYF. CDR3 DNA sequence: TGCGCCAGCAGCCAAAACCCTACACAGGGGGCTGGAAACACCATATATTTT.

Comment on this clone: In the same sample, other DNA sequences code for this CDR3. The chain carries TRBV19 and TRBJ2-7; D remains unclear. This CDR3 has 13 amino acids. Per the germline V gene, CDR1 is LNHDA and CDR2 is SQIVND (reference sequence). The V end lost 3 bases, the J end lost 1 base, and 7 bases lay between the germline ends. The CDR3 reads CASSITDSYEQYF. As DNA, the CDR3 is TGTGCCAGTAGTATCACAGATTCCTACGAGCAGTACTTC.

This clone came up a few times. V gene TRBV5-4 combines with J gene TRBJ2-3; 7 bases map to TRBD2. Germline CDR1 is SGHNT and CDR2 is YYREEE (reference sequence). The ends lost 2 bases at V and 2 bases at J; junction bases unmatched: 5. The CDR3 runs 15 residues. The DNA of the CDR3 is TGTGCCAGCAGCTTCCGAGCGGGGCCCACAGATACGCAGTATTTT. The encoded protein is CASSFRAGPTDTQYF.

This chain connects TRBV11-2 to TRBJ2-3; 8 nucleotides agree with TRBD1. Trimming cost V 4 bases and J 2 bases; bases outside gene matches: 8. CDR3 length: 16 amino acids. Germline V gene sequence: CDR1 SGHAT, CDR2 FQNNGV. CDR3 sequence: CASSSIRTGNTDTQYF. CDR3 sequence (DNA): TGTGCCAGCAGCTCTATTCGGACAGGGAACACAGATACGCAGTATTTT.

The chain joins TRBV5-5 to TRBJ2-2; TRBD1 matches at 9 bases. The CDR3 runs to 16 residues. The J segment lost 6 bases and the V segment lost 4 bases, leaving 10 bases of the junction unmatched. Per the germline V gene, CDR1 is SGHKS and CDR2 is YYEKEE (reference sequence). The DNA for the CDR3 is TGTGCCAGCAGCCCGATAGTGGACAGGGGACCCGGGGAGCTGTTTTTT. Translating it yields CASSPIVDRGPGELFF.

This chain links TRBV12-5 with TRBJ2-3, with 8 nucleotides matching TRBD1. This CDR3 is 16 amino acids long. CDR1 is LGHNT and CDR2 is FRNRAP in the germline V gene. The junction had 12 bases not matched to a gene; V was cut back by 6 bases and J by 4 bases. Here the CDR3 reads CASGRAPTGDSDTQYF. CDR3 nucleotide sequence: TGTGCTAGTGGACGCGCCCCGACAGGGGACTCAGATACGCAGTATTTT.

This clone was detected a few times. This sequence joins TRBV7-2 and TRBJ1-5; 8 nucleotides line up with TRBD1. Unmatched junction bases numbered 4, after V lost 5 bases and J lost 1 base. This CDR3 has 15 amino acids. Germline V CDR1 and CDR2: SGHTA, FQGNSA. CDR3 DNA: TGTGCCAGCAGCCCGACAGGGGCGAGCAATCAGCCCCAGCATTTT. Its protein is CASSPTGASNQPQHF.

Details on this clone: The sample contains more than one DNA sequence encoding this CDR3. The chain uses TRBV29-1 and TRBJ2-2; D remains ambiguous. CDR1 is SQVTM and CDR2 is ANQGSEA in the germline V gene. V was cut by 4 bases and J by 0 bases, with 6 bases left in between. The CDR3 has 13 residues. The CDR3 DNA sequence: TGCAGCGTTGGACACACGAACACCGGGGAGCTGTTTTTT. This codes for CSVGHTNTGELFF.

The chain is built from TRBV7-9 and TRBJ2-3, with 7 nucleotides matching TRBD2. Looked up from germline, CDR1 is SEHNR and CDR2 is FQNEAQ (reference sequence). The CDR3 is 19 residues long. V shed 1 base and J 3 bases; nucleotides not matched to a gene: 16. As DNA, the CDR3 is TGTGCCAGCAGCTTAGTATATAGGGCGGGAGTGCATCGAACAGATACGCAGTATTTT. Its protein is CASSLVYRAGVHRTDTQYF.

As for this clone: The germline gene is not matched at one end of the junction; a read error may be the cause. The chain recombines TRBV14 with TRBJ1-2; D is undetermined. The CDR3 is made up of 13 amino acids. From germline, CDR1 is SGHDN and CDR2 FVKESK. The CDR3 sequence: CASSDRGTLGCTF. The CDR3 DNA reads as TGTGCCAGCAGCGATCGGGGAACTCTGGGCTGCACCTTC. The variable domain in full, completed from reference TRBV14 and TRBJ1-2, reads EAGVTQFPSHSVIEKGQTVTLRCDPISGHDNLYWYRRVMGKEIKFLLHFVKESKQDESGMPNNRFLAERTGGTYSTLKVQPAELEDSGVYFCASSDRGTLGCTFGSGTRLTVV.

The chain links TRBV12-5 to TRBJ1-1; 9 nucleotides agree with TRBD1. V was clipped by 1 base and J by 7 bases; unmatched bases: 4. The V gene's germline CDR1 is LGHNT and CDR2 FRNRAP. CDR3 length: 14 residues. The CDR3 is CASGLDRGRDEAFF. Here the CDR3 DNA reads TGTGCTAGTGGTTTGGACAGGGGGCGGGATGAAGCTTTCTTT.

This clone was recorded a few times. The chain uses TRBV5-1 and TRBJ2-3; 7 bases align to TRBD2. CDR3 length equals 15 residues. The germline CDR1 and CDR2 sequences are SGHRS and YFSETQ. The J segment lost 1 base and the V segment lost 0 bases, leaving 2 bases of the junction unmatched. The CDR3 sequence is CASSLATSGTDTQYF. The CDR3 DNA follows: TGCGCCAGCAGCTTGGCCACTAGCGGCACAGATACGCAGTATTTT.

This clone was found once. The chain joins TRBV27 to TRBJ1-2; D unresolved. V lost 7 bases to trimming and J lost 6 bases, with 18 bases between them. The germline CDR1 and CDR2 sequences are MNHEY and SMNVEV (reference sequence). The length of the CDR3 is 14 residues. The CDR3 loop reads CASTETGSSNGYTF. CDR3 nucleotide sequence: TGTGCCAGCACTGAAACGGGGAGTTCTAATGGCTACACCTTC.

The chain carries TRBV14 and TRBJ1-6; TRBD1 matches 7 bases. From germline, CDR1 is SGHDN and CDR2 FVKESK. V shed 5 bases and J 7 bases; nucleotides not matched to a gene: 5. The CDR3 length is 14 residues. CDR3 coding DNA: TGTGCCAGCAGCTCGGGACAGAACAATTCACCCCTCCACTTT. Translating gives CASSSGQNNSPLHF.

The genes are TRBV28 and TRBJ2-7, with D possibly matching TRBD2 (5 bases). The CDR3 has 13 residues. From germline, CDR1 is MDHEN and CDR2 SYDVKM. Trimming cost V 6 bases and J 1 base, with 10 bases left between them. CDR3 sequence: CASSLAISYEQYF. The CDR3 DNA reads TGTGCCAGCAGCCTAGCAATTTCCTACGAGCAGTACTTC.

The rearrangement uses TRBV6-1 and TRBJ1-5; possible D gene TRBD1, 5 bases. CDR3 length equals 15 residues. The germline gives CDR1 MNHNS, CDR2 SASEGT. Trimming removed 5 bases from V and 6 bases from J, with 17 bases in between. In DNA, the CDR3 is TGTGCCAGCAGTTCCCTGGAACAGGTCAGTCAGCCCCAGCATTTT. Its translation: CASSSLEQVSQPQHF.

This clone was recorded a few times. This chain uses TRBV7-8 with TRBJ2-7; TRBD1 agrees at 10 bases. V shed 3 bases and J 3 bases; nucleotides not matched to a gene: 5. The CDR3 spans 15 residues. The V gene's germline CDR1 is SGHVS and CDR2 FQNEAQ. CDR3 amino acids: CASSFGRDRGYEQYF. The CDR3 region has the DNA TGTGCCAGCAGCTTCGGTAGGGACAGGGGCTACGAGCAGTACTTC.

CDR3 sequence: CASSPPSTGDYGYTF. The CDR3 DNA reads TGCGCCAGCAGCCCGCCTTCGACAGGGGACTATGGCTACACCTTC. The V and J genes are TRBV4-1 and TRBJ1-2, with 8 bases aligning to TRBD1. The germline V gene encodes CDR1 MGHRA and CDR2 YSYEKL. The CDR3 loop spans 15 amino acids. Trimming at V came to 4 bases and at J to 3 bases, leaving 7 bases not matched to a gene.

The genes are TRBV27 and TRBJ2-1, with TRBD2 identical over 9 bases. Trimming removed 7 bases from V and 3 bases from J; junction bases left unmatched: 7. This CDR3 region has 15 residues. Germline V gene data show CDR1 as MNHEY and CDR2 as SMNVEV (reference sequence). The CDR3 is CASILRREGYNEQFF. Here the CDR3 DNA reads TGTGCCAGCATCCTCCGGCGGGAGGGCTACAATGAGCAGTTCTTC.